The next 20 T cell receptor beta chains were all read from a single sample in a study of T cells in narcolepsy. Profiling relied on immunoSEQ multiplex PCR, and the TCRdb table lists in-frame clones only, not all of them. Here the sample spans 10,000 or so clones, roughly 65% being singletons. Material: CD45RA- memory CD8+ T cells from PBMCs. These receptors all come from a human donor with narcolepsy.

The gene calls are TRBV6-1 and TRBJ2-2; 7 nucleotides line up with TRBD2. The CDR3 length is 14 residues. Trimming removed 6 bases from V and 6 bases from J; junction bases left unmatched: 7. Germline V gene data show CDR1 as MNHNS and CDR2 as SASEGT. The chain's CDR3 is CASSRPGGPGELFF. As DNA, the CDR3 is TGTGCCAGCAGCCGCCCGGGAGGACCCGGGGAGCTGTTTTTT.

This sequence joins TRBV28 and TRBJ1-1; perhaps TRBD1 as D (6 bases). Trimming took 2 bases from V and 1 from J, leaving 17 bases between them. This CDR3 contains 17 residues. Germline V gives CDR1 MDHEN, CDR2 SYDVKM. The DNA of the CDR3 is TGTGCCAGCAGTTTACGCCAGGGGCGGATGGAGAACACTGAAGCTTTCTTT. Its translation: CASSLRQGRMENTEAFF.

This clone was counted a few times. The chain carries TRBV4-3 and TRBJ1-4, with a possible D match to TRBD1 (5 bases). V dropped 4 bases and J dropped 4 bases, with 13 bases sitting between them. CDR3 length: 15 amino acids. CDR1 and CDR2 from the germline V gene are LGHNA and YSLEER. CDR3 sequence (DNA): TGCGCCAGCAGCCCAGATGCAGGGCTTAATGAAAAACTGTTTTTT. This codes for CASSPDAGLNEKLFF.

V usage is TRBV4-3 and J usage is TRBJ2-3; 8 nucleotides agree with TRBD2. CDR1 LGHNA and CDR2 YSLEER come from the germline V gene. This CDR3 comprises 16 residues. The V and J ends lost 1 base and 6 bases, in that order; junction bases with no gene match: 9. The CDR3 region is CASSQASGGGADTQYF. CDR3 DNA sequence: TGCGCCAGCAGCCAAGCTTCGGGAGGGGGTGCGGATACGCAGTATTTT.

This clone was observed a few times. The chain carries TRBV27 and TRBJ2-5; TRBD2 aligns across 10 bases. The length of the CDR3 is 15 residues. The germline CDR1 and CDR2 sequences are MNHEY and SMNVEV (reference sequence). V trimming: 5 bases; J trimming: 5 bases; junction bases outside the gene matches: 8. The CDR3 spells CASSDRLAGEETQYF. In nucleotides, the CDR3 is TGTGCCAGCAGTGACCGGCTAGCGGGAGAGGAGACCCAGTACTTC.

This clone was observed a handful of times. The genes are TRBV7-9 and TRBJ1-4; D uncertain. Per germline, CDR1 SEHNR and CDR2 FQNEAQ (reference sequence). Trimming pared 5 bases from V and 7 bases from J, leaving 23 bases between. This CDR3 contains 17 residues. CDR3 in amino acids: CASSQGLLSFQPEKLFF. The DNA for the CDR3 is TGTGCCAGCAGCCAAGGACTCTTAAGTTTCCAGCCTGAAAAACTGTTTTTT.

This chain joins TRBV28 and TRBJ2-7; 9 positions match TRBD1. V dropped 4 bases and J dropped 6; count of bases not matched to a gene: 4. The CDR3 has 13 amino acids. Germline CDR1 and CDR2: MDHEN and SYDVKM. CDR3 region: CASSYLDRGEQYF. The DNA for the CDR3 is TGTGCCAGCAGTTACTTGGACAGGGGCGAGCAGTACTTC.

Here the CDR3 DNA reads TGTGCCAGCAGTGACTCTTGGACAGCGAACACCGGGGAGCTGTTTTTT. This translates into CASSDSWTANTGELFF. V is TRBV6-4 and J is TRBJ2-2; a possible D gene is TRBD1 (6 bases). Germline-derived CDR1 and CDR2 are MRHNA and SNTAGT. V gave up 0 bases and J gave up 0 bases, with 8 bases separating them. The CDR3 extends over 16 amino acids.

CDR3 sequence: CATATSGGHTDTQYF. CDR3 in DNA: TGTGCCACCGCGACTAGCGGGGGCCACACAGATACGCAGTATTTT. The chain links TRBV28 to TRBJ2-3; 12 bases align to TRBD2. Trimming took 10 bases from V and 2 from J; bases not matched to a gene: 7. The V gene's germline CDR1 is MDHEN and CDR2 SYDVKM. This CDR3 is 15 amino acids long.

The chain links TRBV6-5 to TRBJ2-2, with D unclear. CDR1 is MNHEY, CDR2 SVGAGI, per germline. Between the trimmed V and J ends, which lost 6 bases and 6 bases, there was a span of 11 bases. The CDR3 is 13 residues long. DNA for the CDR3: TGTGCCAGCAGCCCGGTAACCCCCGGGGAGCTGTTTTTT. Amino acids: CASSPVTPGELFF.

V gene TRBV6-4 combines with J gene TRBJ2-3, with 7 bases that match TRBD1. Germline CDR1 reads MRHNA; CDR2 reads SNTAGT. This CDR3 contains 16 residues. V shed 0 bases and J 2 bases; nucleotides not matched to a gene: 5. CDR3 coding DNA: TGTGCCAGCAGTGACTCTTCAGGGGGTTCCACAGATACGCAGTATTTT. Translation: CASSDSSGGSTDTQYF.

In the case of this clone: This may be a read error: a much more frequent sequence differs by one nucleotide. The chain couples TRBV5-6 to TRBJ2-7; 8 bases are a match to TRBD2. V shed 4 bases and J 6 bases; nucleotides not matched to a gene: 9. The CDR3 covers 14 residues. CDR1 and CDR2 from the germline V gene are SGHDT and YYEEEE. CDR3 in amino acids: CASSLWTSQGEQYF. Here the CDR3 DNA reads TGTGCCAGCAGCCTATGGACTAGCCAGGGCGAGCAGTACTTC.

This chain links TRBV7-2 with TRBJ2-1; TRBD1 might be the D (5 bases). The CDR3 is made up of 11 amino acids. CDR1 is SGHTA and CDR2 is FQGNSA in the germline V gene. V lost 2 bases, J lost 9 bases, and 5 bases lay in between. The CDR3 protein is CASSLQGEQFF. The CDR3 DNA reads as TGTGCCAGCAGCTTACAGGGTGAGCAGTTCTTC.

The chain recombines TRBV4-2 with TRBJ2-3, with 9 positions matching TRBD1. CDR1 LGHNA and CDR2 YNFKEQ come from the germline V gene. This CDR3 comprises 15 residues. Trimming removed 1 base from V and 4 bases from J; junction bases left unmatched: 3. Written as DNA, the CDR3 is TGTGCCAGCAGCCAAGGACAGGGGGAGGCAGATACGCAGTATTTT. Translation gives CASSQGQGEADTQYF.

The chain links TRBV7-3 to TRBJ2-6, with 7 bases identical to TRBD1. This CDR3 region has 18 residues. The ends lost 3 bases at V and 0 bases at J; junction bases unmatched: 8. From germline, CDR1 is SGHTA and CDR2 FQGTGA. The CDR3 reads CASSLTGTALSGANVLTF. The DNA for the CDR3 is TGTGCCAGCAGCTTGACCGGGACAGCCCTCTCTGGGGCCAACGTCCTGACTTTC. The full variable domain, with the rest looked up from reference TRBV7-3 and TRBJ2-6, is GAGVSQTPSNKVTEKGKYVELRCDPISGHTALYWYRQSLGQGPEFLIYFQGTGAADDSGLPNDRFFAVRPEGSVSTLKIQRTERGDSAVYLCASSLTGTALSGANVLTFGAGSRLTVL.

Here the CDR3 reads CASSQGSSNAYEQYF. CDR3 nucleotides: TGCGCCAGCAGCCAAGGTTCAAGTAATGCCTACGAGCAGTACTTC. J is TRBJ2-7 and V is TRBV4-3; D uncertain. This CDR3 has 15 residues. Looked up from germline, CDR1 is LGHNA and CDR2 is YSLEER. V lost 1 base and J 2 bases, leaving 12 bases between the germline ends.

The rearrangement joins TRBV4-3 to TRBJ2-1; the match to TRBD2 covers 8 bases. The trim removed 5 bases at V and 5 bases at J, leaving 11 bases unmatched. Per the germline V gene, CDR1 is LGHNA and CDR2 is YSLEER. This CDR3 comprises 16 residues. CDR3 region: CASSSSGRTVHNEQFF. In DNA form, the CDR3 reads TGCGCCAGCAGCTCGAGCGGGAGAACAGTCCACAATGAGCAGTTCTTC.

Within the sample, this clone is medium-sized (0.01 to 0.1%). The chain joins TRBV25-1 to TRBJ2-7; perhaps TRBD1 as D (5 bases). Trimming stripped 4 bases from V and 5 bases from J, with 15 bases between. In germline, CDR1 is MGHDK, CDR2 SYGVNS. The CDR3 spans 14 residues. CDR3 sequence (DNA): TGTGCCAGCAGTGGAGGCAGGGAATCGGACGAGCAGTACTTC. Translated: CASSGGRESDEQYF.

This clone appeared a few times. CDR3 amino acids: CASSQVTNQPQHF. The CDR3 DNA is TGCGCCAGCAGCCAAGTTACTAATCAGCCCCAGCATTTT. This chain links TRBV4-1 with TRBJ1-5; D ambiguous. V dropped 1 base and J dropped 4 bases, with 5 bases sitting between them. The CDR3 covers 13 residues. Germline lookup yields CDR1 MGHRA and CDR2 YSYEKL.

This clone has more than one count but fewer than ten. The sample carries other DNA sequences with the same CDR3. The chain has TRBV19 and TRBJ2-7, with a possible D match to TRBD1 (6 bases). CDR3 length: 13 amino acids. Trimming removed 6 bases from V and 4 bases from J, with 13 bases in between. Germline CDR1 LNHDA, CDR2 SQIVND (reference sequence). The CDR3 DNA reads TGTGCCAGTAGCCCGGGACATCGGTACGAGCAGTACTTC. This translates into CASSPGHRYEQYF.